Below, one T cell receptor (beta chain) is given with its context. The protocol was immunoSEQ multiplex PCR, while the TCRdb copy is restricted to in-frame clones and leaves out a portion. The sample consists of 240,000 or so clones, about 90% of them appearing once. This specimen comes from a study of blood T cell repertoires in COVID-19. Across the whole study: The United States, Italy and Spain were the sources of the acute and convalescent COVID-19 samples.

This CDR3 is 18 amino acids long. V shed 4 bases, J shed 1 base, and the junction held 7 bases outside the gene matches. CDR1 is SEHNR, CDR2 FQNEAQ, per germline (reference sequence). Residents of about 25 US areas, aged about 18 to 89 years, made up the participants. The clonotype was recovered from a woman aged 35 to 49 with acute COVID-19. The sequenced sample consisted of PBMCs or T cells enriched from blood (not recorded which). V and J are TRBV7-9 and TRBJ2-2; 12 positions agree with TRBD1. CDR3 bases: TGTGCCAGCAGCTGGGACAGGGGGCGTAGCCGGAACACCGGGGAGCTGTTTTTT. This sequence encodes CASSWDRGRSRNTGELFF. The whole variable domain, filled in from reference TRBV7-9 and TRBJ2-2, reads DTGVSQNPRHKITKRGQNVTFRCDPISEHNRLYWYRQTLGQGPEFLTYFQNEAQLEKSRLLSDRFSAERPKGSFSTLEIQRTEQGDSAMYLCASSWDRGRSRNTGELFFGEGSRLTVL.